The following is a TCR beta chain sequence with its context. The record originates from a study of cytomegalovirus exposure and HLA in healthy donors. The wider study: From HLA-typed donors, an early data release held tens of millions of unique TCRs.

V was shortened by 4 bases and J by 5 bases, with 15 bases between the two germline ends. The CDR3 length is 14 residues. The germline gives CDR1 SGDLS, CDR2 YYNGEE. PCR used 60 Vbeta primers and 13 Jbeta primers. Assay: immunoSEQ multiplex PCR; the TCRdb copy retains only in-frame clones and omits some. The table has roughly 200,000 clones, more than 60% seen once; the top ten hold less than 3%. V gene TRBV9 combines with J gene TRBJ1-1; D is perhaps TRBD1 (5 bases). Material for sequencing was PBMCs. The origin of this receptor is a woman in her sixties or seventies in good health and CMV-seropositive. The CDR3: CASSPRDGGTEAFF. CDR3 DNA: TGTGCCAGCAGCCCGCGGGACGGCGGGACTGAAGCTTTCTTT.